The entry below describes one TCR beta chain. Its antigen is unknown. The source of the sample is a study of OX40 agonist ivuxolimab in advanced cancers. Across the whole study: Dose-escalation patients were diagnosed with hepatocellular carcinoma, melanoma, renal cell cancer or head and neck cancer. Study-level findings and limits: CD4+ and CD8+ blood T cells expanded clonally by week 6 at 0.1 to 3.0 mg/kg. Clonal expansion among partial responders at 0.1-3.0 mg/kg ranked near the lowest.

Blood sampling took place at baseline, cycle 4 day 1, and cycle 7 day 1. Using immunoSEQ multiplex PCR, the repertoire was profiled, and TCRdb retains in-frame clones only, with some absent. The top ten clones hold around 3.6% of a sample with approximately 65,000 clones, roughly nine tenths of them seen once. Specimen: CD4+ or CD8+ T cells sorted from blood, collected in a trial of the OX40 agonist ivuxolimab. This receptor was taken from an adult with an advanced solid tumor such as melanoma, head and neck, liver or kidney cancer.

The CDR3 loop is CASSYSRTGDYGYTF. CDR3 bases: TGTGCCAGCAGTTACTCTCGGACAGGGGACTATGGCTACACCTTC. V and J are TRBV6-6 and TRBJ1-2; TRBD1 aligns across 9 bases. CDR1 MNHNY and CDR2 SVGAGI come from the germline V gene (reference sequence). CDR3 size: 15 residues. V lost 0 bases, J lost 3 bases, and 2 bases stayed unmatched.